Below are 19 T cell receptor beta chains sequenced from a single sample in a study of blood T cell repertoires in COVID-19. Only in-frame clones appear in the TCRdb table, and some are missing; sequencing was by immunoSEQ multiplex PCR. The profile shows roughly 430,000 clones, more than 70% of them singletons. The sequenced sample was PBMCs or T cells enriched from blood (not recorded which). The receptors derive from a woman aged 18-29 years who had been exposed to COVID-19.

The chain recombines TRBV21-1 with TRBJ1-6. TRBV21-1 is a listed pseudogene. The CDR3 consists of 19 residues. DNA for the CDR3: TGTGCCAGCAGCAAAGGGGTTCGTTCCGGAGGGTACCATAATTCACCCCTCCACTTT. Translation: CASSKGVRSGGYHNSPLHF.

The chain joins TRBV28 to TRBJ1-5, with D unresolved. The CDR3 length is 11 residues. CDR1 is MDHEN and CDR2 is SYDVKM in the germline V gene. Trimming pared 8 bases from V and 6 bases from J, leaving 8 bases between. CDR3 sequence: CASSGRQPQHF. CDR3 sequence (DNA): TGTGCCAGCTCGGGTCGTCAGCCCCAGCATTTT.

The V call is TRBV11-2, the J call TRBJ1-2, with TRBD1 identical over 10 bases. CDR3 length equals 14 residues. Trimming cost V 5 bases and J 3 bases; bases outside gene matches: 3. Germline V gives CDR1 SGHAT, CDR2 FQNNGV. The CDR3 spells CASSRTGGDYGYTF. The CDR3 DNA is TGTGCCAGCAGCCGGACAGGGGGGGACTATGGCTACACCTTC.

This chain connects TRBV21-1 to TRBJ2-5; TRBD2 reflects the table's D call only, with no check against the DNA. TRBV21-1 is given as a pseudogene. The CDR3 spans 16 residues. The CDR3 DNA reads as TGTGCCAGCAGCCCTCCGGACGGGGGGACCCCGGAGACCCAGTACTTC. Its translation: CASSPPDGGTPETQYF.

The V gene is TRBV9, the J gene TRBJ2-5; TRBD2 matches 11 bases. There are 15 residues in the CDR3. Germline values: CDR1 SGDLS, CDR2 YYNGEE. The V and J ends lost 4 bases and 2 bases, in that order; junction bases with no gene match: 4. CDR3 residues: CASSRSGGAQETQYF. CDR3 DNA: TGTGCCAGCAGCCGTAGCGGGGGGGCTCAAGAGACCCAGTACTTC.

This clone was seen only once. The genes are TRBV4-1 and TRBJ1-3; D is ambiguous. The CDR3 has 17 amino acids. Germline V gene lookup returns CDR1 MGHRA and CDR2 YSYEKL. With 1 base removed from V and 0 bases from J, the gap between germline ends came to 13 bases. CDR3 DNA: TGCGCCAGCAGCCAAGGTACGGACTTAAGCTCTGGAAACACCATATATTTT. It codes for CASSQGTDLSSGNTIYF.

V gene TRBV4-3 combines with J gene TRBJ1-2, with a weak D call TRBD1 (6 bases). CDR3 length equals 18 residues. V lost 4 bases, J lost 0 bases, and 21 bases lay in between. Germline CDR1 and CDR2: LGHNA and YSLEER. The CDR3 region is CASSPHGEDRLSNYGYTF. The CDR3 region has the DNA TGCGCCAGCAGCCCGCATGGAGAGGACAGACTTTCTAACTATGGCTACACCTTC.

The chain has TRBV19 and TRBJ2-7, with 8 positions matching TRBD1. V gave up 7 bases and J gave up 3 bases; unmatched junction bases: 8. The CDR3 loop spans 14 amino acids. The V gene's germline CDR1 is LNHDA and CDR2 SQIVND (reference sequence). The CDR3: CASKPAGGFYEQYF. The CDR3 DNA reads TGTGCCAGTAAACCCGCAGGGGGCTTCTACGAGCAGTACTTC.

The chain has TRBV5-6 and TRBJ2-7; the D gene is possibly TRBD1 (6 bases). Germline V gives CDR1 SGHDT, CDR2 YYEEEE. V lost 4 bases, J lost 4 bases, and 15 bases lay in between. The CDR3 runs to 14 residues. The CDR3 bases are TGTGCCAGCAGCAAAGTGACAGGTGTTTACGAGCAGTACTTC. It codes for CASSKVTGVYEQYF. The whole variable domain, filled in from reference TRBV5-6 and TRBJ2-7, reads DAGVTQSPTHLIKTRGQQVTLRCSPKSGHDTVSWYQQALGQGPQFIFQYYEEEERQRGNFPDRFSGHQFPNYSSELNVNALLLGDSALYLCASSKVTGVYEQYFGPGTRLTVT.

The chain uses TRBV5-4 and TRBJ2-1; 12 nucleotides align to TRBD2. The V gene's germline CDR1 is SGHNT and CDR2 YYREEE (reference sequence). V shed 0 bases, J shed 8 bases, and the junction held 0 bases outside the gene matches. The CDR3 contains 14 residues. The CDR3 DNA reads TGTGCCAGCAGCTTGGGACTAGCGGGGGATGAGCAGTTCTTC. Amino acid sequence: CASSLGLAGDEQFF.

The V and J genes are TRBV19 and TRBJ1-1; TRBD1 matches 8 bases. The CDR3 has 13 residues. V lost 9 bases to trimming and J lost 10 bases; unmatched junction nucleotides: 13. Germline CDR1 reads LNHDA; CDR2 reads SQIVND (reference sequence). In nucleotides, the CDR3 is TGTGCCAGCAGGGGGCAGATAGTGGAGTCAGCTTTCTTT. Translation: CASRGQIVESAFF.

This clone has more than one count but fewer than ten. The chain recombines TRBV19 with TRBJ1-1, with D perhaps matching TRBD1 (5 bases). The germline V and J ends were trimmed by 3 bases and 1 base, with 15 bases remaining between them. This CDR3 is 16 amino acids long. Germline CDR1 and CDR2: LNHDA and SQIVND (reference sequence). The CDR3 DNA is TGTGCCAGTAGTATGTCGAAAGGGGCCGGGAACACTGAAGCTTTCTTT. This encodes CASSMSKGAGNTEAFF.

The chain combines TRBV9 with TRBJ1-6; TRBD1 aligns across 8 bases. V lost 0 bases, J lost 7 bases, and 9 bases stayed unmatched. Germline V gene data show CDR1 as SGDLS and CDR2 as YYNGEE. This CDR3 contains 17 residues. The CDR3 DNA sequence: TGTGCCAGCAGCGTAGAATCAGGGGGCGTCCGCAATTCACCCCTCCACTTT. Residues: CASSVESGGVRNSPLHF.

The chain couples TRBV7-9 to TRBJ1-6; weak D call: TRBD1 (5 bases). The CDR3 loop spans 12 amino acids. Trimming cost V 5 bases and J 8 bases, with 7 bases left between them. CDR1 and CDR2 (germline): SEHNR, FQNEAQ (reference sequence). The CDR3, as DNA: TGTGCCAGCAGCGCAGGGTATTCACCCCTCCACTTT. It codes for CASSAGYSPLHF.

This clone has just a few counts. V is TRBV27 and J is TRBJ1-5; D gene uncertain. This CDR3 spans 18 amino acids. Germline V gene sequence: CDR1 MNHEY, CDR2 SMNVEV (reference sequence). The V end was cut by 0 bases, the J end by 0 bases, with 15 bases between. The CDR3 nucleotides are TGTGCCAGCAGTTTATCGGGCCTAACAAGCTATAGCAATCAGCCCCAGCATTTT. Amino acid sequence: CASSLSGLTSYSNQPQHF.

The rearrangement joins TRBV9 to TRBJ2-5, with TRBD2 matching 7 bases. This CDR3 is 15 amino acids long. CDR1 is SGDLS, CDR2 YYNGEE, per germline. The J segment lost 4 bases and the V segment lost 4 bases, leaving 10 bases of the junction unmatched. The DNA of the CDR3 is TGTGCCAGCAGCCCTCCAGCTGGGAGGGGAGAGACCCAGTACTTC. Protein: CASSPPAGRGETQYF. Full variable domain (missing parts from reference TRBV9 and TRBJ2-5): DSGVTQTPKHLITATGQRVTLRCSPRSGDLSVYWYQQSLDQGLQFLIQYYNGEERAKGNILERFSAQQFPDLHSELNLSSLELGDSALYFCASSPPAGRGETQYFGPGTRLLVL.

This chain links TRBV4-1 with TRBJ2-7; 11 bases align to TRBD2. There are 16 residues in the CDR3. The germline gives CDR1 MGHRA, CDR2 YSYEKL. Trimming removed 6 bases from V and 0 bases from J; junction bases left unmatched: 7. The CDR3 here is CASRRGLAESSYEQYF. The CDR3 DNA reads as TGCGCCAGCAGACGGGGACTAGCGGAAAGCTCCTACGAGCAGTACTTC.

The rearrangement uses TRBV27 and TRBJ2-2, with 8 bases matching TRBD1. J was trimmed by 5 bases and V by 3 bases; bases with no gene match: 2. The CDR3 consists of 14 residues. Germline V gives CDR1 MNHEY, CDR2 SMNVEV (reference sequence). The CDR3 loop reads CASSFRQGTGELFF. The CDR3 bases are TGTGCCAGCAGTTTCCGACAGGGGACCGGGGAGCTGTTTTTT.

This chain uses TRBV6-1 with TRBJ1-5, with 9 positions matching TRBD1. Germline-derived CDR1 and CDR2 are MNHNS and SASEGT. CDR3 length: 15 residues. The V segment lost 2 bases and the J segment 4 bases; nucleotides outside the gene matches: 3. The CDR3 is CASSETGGGNQPQHF. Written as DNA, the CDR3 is TGTGCCAGCAGTGAAACAGGGGGCGGGAATCAGCCCCAGCATTTT.